Given below is one T cell receptor beta chain in context. Its antigen is unidentified. Generated by immunoSEQ multiplex PCR, the TCRdb table keeps only in-frame clones and is missing some. The sample lists about 2.2 million clones, just under 95% occurring once. The CDR3 loop spans 14 amino acids. V lost 6 bases, J lost 3 bases, and 15 bases lay in between. The V gene's germline CDR1 is MNHEY and CDR2 SVGAGI. This sample is drawn from a study of shared clonotypes between healthy human individuals. Study-level points and caveats: Few donors restricted represented genetic and exposure-history diversity.

Naive-designated CD8 cells lacked CD45RO, were positively enriched for CCR7, and omitted terminally differentiated effector memory CD45RA+ cells. The sequence was collected from a man younger than 35 in good health. Some clones in this sample may be carry-over from other donors' samples. Specimen: naive CD8+ T cells from PBMCs. The rearrangement joins TRBV6-5 to TRBJ2-7; D perhaps matches TRBD2 (7 bases). The CDR3 region has the DNA TGTGCCAGCAGGGAGGACAGCGGGGTCTACGAGCAGTACTTC. It codes for CASREDSGVYEQYF.